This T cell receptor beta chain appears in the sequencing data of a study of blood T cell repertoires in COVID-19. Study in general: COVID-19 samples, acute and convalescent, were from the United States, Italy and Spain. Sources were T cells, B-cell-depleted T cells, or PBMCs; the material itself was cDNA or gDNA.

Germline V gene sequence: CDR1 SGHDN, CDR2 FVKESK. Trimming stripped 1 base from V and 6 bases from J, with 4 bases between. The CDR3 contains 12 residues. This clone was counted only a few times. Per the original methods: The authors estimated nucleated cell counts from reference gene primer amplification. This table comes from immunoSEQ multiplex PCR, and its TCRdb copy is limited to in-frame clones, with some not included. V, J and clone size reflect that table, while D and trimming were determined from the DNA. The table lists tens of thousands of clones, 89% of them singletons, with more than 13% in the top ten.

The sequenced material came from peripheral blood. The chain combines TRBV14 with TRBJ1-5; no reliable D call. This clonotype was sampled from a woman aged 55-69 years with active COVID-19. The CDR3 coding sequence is TGTGCCAGCAGCCAAGGTAGTCAGCCCCAGCATTTT. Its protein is CASSQGSQPQHF.